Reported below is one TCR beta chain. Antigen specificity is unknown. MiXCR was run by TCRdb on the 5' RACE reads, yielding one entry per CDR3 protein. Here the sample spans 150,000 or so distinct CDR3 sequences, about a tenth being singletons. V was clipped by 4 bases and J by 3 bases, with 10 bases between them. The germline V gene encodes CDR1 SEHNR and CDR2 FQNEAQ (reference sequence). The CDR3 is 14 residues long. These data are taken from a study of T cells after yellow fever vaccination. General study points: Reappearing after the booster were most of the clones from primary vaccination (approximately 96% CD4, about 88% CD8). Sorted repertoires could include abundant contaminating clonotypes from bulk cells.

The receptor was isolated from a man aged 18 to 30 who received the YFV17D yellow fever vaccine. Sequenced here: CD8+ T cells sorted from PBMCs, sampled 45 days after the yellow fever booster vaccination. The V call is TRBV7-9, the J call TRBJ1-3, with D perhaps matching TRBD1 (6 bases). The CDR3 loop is CASSSQGFGNTIYF. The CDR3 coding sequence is TGTGCCAGCAGCTCACAGGGCTTTGGAAACACCATATATTTT.